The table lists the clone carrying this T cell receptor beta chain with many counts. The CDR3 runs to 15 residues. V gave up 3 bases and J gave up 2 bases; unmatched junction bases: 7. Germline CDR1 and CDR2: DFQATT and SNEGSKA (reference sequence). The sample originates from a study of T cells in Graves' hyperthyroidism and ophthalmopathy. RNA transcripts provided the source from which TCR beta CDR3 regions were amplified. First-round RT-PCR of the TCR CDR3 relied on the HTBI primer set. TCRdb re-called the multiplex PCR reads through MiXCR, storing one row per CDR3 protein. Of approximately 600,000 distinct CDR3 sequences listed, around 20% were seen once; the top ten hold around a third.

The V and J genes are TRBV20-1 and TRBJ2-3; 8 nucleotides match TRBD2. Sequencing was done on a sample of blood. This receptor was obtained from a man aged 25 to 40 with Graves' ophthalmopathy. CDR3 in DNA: TGCAGTGCTAGGGGAGCGGGAGAGCACACAGATACGCAGTATTTT. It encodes CSARGAGEHTDTQYF.